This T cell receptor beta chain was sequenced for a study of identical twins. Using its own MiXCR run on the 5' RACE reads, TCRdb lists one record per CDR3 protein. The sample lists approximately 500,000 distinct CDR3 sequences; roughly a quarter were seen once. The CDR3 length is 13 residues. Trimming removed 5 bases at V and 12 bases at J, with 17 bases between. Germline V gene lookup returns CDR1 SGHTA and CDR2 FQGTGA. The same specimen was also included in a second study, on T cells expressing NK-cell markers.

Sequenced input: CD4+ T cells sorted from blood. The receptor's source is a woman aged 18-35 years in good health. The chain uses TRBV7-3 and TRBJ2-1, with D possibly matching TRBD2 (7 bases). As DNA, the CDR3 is TGTGCCAGCAGCCCAAGGGGGGGGTTATGGCAGTTCTTC. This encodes CASSPRGGLWQFF.